The TCR beta chain described here comes from a study of T-cell memory formation after mild COVID-19. Whole-study context: There were largely donor-specific TCR clusters. Overall study results and limits: Cross-reactive memory appears to have joined, as suggested by some responding clones showing up in pre-infection memory.

This clonotype was seen many times. The antigen is unknown. TCRdb reanalysed the 5' RACE reads using MiXCR and keeps one entry per CDR3 protein. The table shows just under 50,000 distinct CDR3 sequences, with roughly 12% occurring only once. Germline assignment: CDR1 SGHRS and CDR2 YFSETQ. The CDR3 is 16 amino acids. V dropped 1 base and J dropped 0; count of bases not matched to a gene: 1. The chain recombines TRBV5-1 with TRBJ2-1; TRBD2 agrees at 10 bases. The sample taken for sequencing was PBMCs or a T cell subset sorted from them (not recorded which). The TCR sequence derives from a man aged 18 to 30 who had mild COVID-19 (a few samples of this study predate the infection). Cell type and time point are not known. CDR3 sequence: CASSLLAGDSYNEQFF. In DNA, the CDR3 is TGCGCCAGCAGCTTGCTAGCGGGGGACTCCTACAATGAGCAGTTCTTC.